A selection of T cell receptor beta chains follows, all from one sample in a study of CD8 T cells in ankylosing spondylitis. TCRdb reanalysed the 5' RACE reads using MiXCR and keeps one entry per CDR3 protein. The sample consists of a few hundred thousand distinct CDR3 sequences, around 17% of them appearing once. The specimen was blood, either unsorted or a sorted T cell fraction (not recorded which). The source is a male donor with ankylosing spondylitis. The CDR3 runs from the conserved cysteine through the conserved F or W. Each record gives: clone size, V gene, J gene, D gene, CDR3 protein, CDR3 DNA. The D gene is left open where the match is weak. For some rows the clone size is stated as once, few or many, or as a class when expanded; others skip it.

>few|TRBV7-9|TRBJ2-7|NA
CASSFFDEGEQYF
TGTGCCAGCAGTTTCTTCGATGAGGGCGAGCAGTACTTC
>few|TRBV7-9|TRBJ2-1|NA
CASNPPVREEQFF
TGTGCCAGCAATCCCCCTGTCCGGGAAGAGCAGTTCTTC
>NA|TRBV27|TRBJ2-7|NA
CASRSGTHSYEQYF
TGTGCCAGCAGGTCCGGGACACACTCCTACGAGCAGTACTTC
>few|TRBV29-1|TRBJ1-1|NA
CSVEGPYEAFF
TGCAGCGTTGAAGGACCCTATGAAGCTTTCTTT
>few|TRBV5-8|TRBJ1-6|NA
CASSLVQGGNSPLHF
TGTGCCAGCAGCTTGGTTCAAGGTGGTAATTCACCCCTCCACTTT
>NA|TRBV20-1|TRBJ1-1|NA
CSARDRLQGLNTEAFF
TGCAGTGCTAGAGACCGCCTACAGGGCCTGAACACTGAAGCTTTCTTT
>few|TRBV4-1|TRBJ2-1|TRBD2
CASNRLAGAGEQFF
TGCGCCAGCAATCGGCTAGCGGGGGCAGGTGAGCAGTTCTTC
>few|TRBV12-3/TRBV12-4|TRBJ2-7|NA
CASSLSREQYF
TGTGCCAGCAGTTTATCCAGGGAGCAGTACTTC
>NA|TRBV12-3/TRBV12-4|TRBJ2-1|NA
CASSFQLQPNEQFF
TGTGCCAGCAGTTTCCAGCTCCAACCCAATGAGCAGTTCTTC
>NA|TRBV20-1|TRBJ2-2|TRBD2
CSARVASGRTNANTGELFF
TGCAGTGCTAGAGTCGCCAGCGGGAGAACCAACGCGAACACCGGGGAGCTGTTTTTT
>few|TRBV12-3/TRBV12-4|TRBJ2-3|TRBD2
CASSLAPGLAGGRSDTQYF
TGTGCCAGCAGTTTAGCCCCGGGACTAGCGGGGGGCAGGTCAGATACGCAGTATTTT
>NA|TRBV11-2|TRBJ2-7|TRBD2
CASSSKTSGAYEQYF
TGTGCCAGCAGCTCGAAGACTAGCGGGGCCTACGAGCAGTACTTC
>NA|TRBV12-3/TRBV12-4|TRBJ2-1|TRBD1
CASTGQGAWNEQFF
TGTGCCAGCACGGGACAGGGGGCATGGAATGAGCAGTTCTTC
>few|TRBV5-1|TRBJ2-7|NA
CASSLDRSYEQYF
TGCGCCAGCAGCTTAGACAGATCCTACGAGCAGTACTTC
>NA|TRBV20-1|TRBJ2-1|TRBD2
CSATRAGNVNEQFF
TGCAGTGCTACCCGAGCGGGGAACGTGAATGAGCAGTTCTTC
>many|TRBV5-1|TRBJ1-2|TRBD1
CASSFTGGNYGYTF
TGCGCCAGCAGCTTCACAGGGGGCAACTATGGCTACACCTTC
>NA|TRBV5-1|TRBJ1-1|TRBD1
CASSSRDRGGYTEAFF
TGCGCCAGCAGCTCCCGGGACAGGGGTGGGTACACTGAAGCTTTCTTT
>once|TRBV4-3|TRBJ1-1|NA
CASSQDRRRAPEAFF
TGCGCCAGCAGCCAAGATAGAAGGAGGGCCCCTGAAGCTTTCTTT
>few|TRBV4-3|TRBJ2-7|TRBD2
CASSQRTSGSVVSYEQYF
TGCGCCAGCAGCCAACGGACTAGCGGGAGCGTTGTATCCTACGAGCAGTACTTC
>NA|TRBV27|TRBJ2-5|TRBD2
CASSFRGTSLQETQYF
TGTGCCAGCAGTTTTAGGGGGACTAGCCTCCAAGAGACCCAGTACTTC
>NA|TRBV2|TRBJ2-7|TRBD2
CASRRDYLAYEQYF
TGTGCCAGCAGGCGGGACTACCTGGCCTACGAGCAGTACTTC
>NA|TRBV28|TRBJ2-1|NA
CASSLAGNTYNEQFF
TGTGCCAGCAGTTTAGCAGGGAACACCTACAATGAGCAGTTCTTC
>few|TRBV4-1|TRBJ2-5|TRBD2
CASSSWAGGRETQYF
TGCGCCAGCAGCTCCTGGGCGGGAGGTAGAGAGACCCAGTACTTC
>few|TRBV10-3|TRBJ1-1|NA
CAISEVVEGFEAKAFF
TGTGCCATCAGTGAGGTAGTGGAGGGTTTCGAAGCAAAGGCTTTCTTT
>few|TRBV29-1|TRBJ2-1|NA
CSVSVRGYEQFF
TGCAGCGTCTCGGTCAGGGGCTATGAGCAGTTCTTC
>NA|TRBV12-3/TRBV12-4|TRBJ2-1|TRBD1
CASTTTQDRATKNEQFF
TGTGCCAGCACCACGACCCAGGACAGGGCTACTAAAAATGAGCAGTTCTTC
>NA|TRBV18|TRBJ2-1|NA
CASSPLAIEQFF
TGTGCCAGCTCACCTTTAGCGATTGAGCAGTTCTTC
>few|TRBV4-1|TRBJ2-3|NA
CASSQDLWDTQYF
TGCGCCAGCAGCCAAGATTTATGGGATACGCAGTATTTT
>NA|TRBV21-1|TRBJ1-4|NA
CARPLTGPLGEKLFF
TGTGCCCGACCTTTGACCGGCCCCCTGGGCGAAAAACTGTTTTTT
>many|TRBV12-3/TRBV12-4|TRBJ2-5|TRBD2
CASRKTSQETQYF
TGTGCCAGCCGAAAGACTAGCCAGGAGACCCAGTACTTC
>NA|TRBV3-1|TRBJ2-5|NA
CASSQDNGVQETQYF
TGTGCCAGCAGCCAAGATAACGGGGTCCAAGAGACCCAGTACTTC
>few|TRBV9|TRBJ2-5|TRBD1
CASSATWDSGETQYF
TGTGCCAGCAGCGCAACTTGGGACAGCGGAGAGACCCAGTACTTC
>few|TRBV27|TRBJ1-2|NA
CASRTGWDGYTF
TGTGCCAGCAGGACAGGCTGGGATGGCTACACCTTC
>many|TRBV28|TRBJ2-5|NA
CATWTYSHQETQYF
TGTGCCACCTGGACATACTCGCACCAAGAGACCCAGTACTTC
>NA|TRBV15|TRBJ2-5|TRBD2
CATSRFPGGAETQYF
TGTGCCACCAGCAGATTCCCGGGGGGGGCGGAGACCCAGTACTTC
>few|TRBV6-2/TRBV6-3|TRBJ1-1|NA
CASSYSRMDLNTEAFF
TGTGCCAGCAGTTACTCGAGGATGGATCTGAACACTGAAGCTTTCTTT
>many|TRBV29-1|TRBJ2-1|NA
CSVVGSYNEQFF
TGCAGCGTCGTTGGGTCCTACAATGAGCAGTTCTTC
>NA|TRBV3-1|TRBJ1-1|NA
CASSRPTGLNTEAFF
TGTGCCAGCAGCCGCCCAACAGGTTTGAACACTGAAGCTTTCTTT
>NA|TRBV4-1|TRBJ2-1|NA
CASSLPGGERVNEQFF
TGCGCCAGCAGCCTTCCGGGCGGTGAGAGGGTCAATGAGCAGTTCTTC
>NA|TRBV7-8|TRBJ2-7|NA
CASSRPGLGEQYF
TGTGCCAGCAGCCGTCCGGGGTTAGGCGAGCAGTACTTC
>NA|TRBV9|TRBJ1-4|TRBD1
CASSAGQDEWEKLFF
TGTGCCAGCAGCGCGGGACAGGACGAATGGGAAAAACTGTTTTTT
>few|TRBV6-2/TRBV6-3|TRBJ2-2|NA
CASSRDPGAGELFF
TGTGCCAGCAGCCGAGACCCTGGGGCCGGGGAGCTGTTTTTT
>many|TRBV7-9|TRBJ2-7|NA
CASSSPDYEQYF
TGTGCCAGCAGCTCACCGGATTACGAGCAGTACTTC
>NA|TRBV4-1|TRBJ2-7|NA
CASSQAQGGAYEQYF
TGCGCCAGCAGCCAGGCCCAGGGGGGGGCCTACGAGCAGTACTTC
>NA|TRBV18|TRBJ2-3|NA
CASSPGLSITDTQYF
TGTGCCAGCTCACCTGGACTCAGTATTACAGATACGCAGTATTTT
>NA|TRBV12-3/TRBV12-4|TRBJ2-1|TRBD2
CASSLRVGLARTNEQFF
TGTGCCAGCAGTTTGAGGGTCGGACTAGCGCGTACCAATGAGCAGTTCTTC
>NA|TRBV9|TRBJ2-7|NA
CASSVGQSSYEQYF
TGTGCCAGCAGCGTAGGACAGAGCTCCTACGAGCAGTACTTC
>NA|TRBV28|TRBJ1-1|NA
CASSLWGSGTEAFF
TGTGCCAGCAGTTTATGGGGTTCGGGAACTGAAGCTTTCTTT
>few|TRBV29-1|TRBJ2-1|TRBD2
CSVDSGSFNLYNEQFF
TGCAGCGTTGATAGCGGGAGTTTCAACCTCTACAATGAGCAGTTCTTC
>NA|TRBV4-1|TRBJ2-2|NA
CASSQDRWTGELFF
TGCGCCAGCAGCCAAGATCGCTGGACCGGGGAGCTGTTTTTT
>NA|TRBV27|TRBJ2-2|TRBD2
CASSYASGIGGELFF
TGTGCCAGCAGTTATGCTAGCGGGATTGGCGGGGAGCTGTTTTTT
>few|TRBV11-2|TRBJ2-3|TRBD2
CASSPGLAGGLGYF
TGTGCCAGCAGCCCGGGACTAGCGGGGGGGCTAGGTTATTTT
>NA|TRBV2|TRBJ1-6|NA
CATREGVYNSPLHF
TGTGCCACCCGGGAGGGGGTATATAATTCACCCCTCCACTTT
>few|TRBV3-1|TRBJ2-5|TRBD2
CASSQDGSGSWGETQYF
TGTGCCAGCAGCCAAGATGGTAGCGGGAGTTGGGGAGAGACCCAGTACTTC
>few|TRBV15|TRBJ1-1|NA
CATSSRENTEAFF
TGTGCCACCAGCAGTCGGGAGAACACTGAAGCTTTCTTT
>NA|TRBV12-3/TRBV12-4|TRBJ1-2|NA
CASSPEDSLYGYTF
TGTGCCAGCAGCCCTGAGGACAGCCTCTATGGCTACACCTTC
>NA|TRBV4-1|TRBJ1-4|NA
CASSQVEGANEKLFF
TGCGCCAGCAGCCAAGTAGAAGGTGCTAATGAAAAACTGTTTTTT